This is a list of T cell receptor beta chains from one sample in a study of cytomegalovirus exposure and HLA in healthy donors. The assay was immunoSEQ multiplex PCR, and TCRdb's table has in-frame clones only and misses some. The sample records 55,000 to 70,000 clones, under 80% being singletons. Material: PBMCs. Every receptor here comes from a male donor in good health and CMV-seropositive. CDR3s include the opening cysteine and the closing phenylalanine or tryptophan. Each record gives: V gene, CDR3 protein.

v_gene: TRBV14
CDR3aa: CASSQVDRGLVNTGELFF

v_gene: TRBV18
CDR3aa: CASSPQGGGHNSPLHF

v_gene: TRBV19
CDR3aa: CASRAAGRYNEQFF

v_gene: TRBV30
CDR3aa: CAWSLGLAGETQYF

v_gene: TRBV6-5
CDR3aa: CASSYGGGTYEQYF

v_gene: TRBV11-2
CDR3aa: CASSFGQKNTEAFF

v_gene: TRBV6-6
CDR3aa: CASSYSSSGGYEQYF

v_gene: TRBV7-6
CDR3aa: CASSQSSGGFTDTQYF

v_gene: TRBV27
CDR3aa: CASSWAGGSGYTF

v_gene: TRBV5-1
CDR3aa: CASSRGDRASGNTIYF

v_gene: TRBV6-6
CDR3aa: CASSPRQGSYEQYF

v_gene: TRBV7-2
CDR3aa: CASSLQPPGGNQPQHF

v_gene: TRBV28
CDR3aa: CASSKGGQNTEAFF

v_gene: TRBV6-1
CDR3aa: CASSVQGNTEAFF

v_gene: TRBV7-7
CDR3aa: CASSLDASGGYEQYF

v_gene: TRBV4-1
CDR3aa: CASSPWTGGFGGYTF

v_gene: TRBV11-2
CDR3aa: CASSPRTGRNTIYF

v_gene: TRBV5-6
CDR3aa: CASSLRQGRVYGYTF

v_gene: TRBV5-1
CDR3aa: CASSSGGGLEKLFF

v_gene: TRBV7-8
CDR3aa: CASSLVGQINTEAFF

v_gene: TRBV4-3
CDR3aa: CASSQDRGTGTQYF

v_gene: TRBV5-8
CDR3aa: CASSLVQAQTQYF

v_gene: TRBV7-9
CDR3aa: CASSFGSGEYEQYF

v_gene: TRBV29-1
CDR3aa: CSVIQGFSMNTEAFF

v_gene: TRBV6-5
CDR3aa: CASSYGQTNTEAFF

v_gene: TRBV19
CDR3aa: CASWDSQRMGTQYF

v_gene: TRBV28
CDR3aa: CATISGAGQPQHF

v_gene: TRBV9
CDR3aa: CASSGQGYEQYF

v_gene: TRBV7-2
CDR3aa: CASRSGTSSYEQYF